This T cell receptor beta chain derives from a study of T cell repertoires in cytomegalovirus infection. For the study at large: Alongside well-studied HLA-B-restricted CMV epitopes, recently identified HLA-C-restricted CMV epitopes were also used. Carrying CMV and the relevant HLA type showed in public TCR beta signatures.

Study observations and caveats: Cumulative frequency of public TCR beta families picked out carriers of CMV plus the relevant HLA. HLA-C-restricted CMV clonotypes gave the most frequent clonotype in two of eight donors.

A word on this clonotype: Antigen unknown. Germline is not matched at one junction end, which may reflect a read error.

There are 13 residues in the CDR3. Germline V gives CDR1 SGHVS, CDR2 FQNEAQ. TCRdb independently ran MiXCR on the reads; one entry per CDR3 protein. The repertoire holds about 770,000 distinct CDR3 sequences, with roughly 29% as singletons. Source: cultured CD8+ T cells from PBMCs, taken from culture after CMV antigen stimulation. The sequence was obtained from a human donor in good health (CMV status not recorded). Some clones in this sample may be carry-over from other donors' samples. J is TRBJ2-1 and V is TRBV7-8; tentative D call: TRBD2 (7 bases). CDR3 residues: CAGSRGAGNEQFF. For the CDR3, the DNA is TGTGCCGGCAGCCGGGGGGCCGGTAATGAGCAGTTCTTC.